Listed below are T cell receptor beta chains from one sample, sequenced in a study of blood T cell repertoires in COVID-19. Sequenced by immunoSEQ multiplex PCR; TCRdb stores in-frame clones only, minus some. The table has more than 70,000 clones, around nine tenths seen once. The sample taken for sequencing was peripheral blood. Receptors originate from a man aged 50 to 60 with active or convalescent COVID-19. Both conserved end residues are part of each CDR3. D genes are given only for firm matches. Only part of the rows carry a size: once, few, many, or a class if the clone is expanded.

>13|TRBV7-2|.|TRBJ2-5|.
CASSRQEGETQYF
TGTGCCAGCAGCCGACAGGAAGGGGAGACCCAGTACTTC
>13|TRBV27|TRBD1|TRBJ1-2|few
CASSFQGARGYTF
TGTGCCAGCAGTTTTCAGGGGGCTCGGGGCTACACCTTC
>15|TRBV7-2|.|TRBJ2-7|.
CASSLIGGSSYEQYF
TGTGCCAGCAGCTTAATAGGGGGAAGCTCCTACGAGCAGTACTTC
>13|TRBV5-8|.|TRBJ1-2|.
CASSLVQGLGYTF
TGTGCCAGCAGCTTGGTACAGGGTTTAGGCTACACCTTC
>13|TRBV12-3/TRBV12-4|.|TRBJ1-2|.
CASSLKRAYGYTF
TGTGCCAGCAGTTTGAAGAGGGCCTATGGCTACACCTTC
>12|TRBV28|.|TRBJ2-7|.
CASSLQGYEQYF
TGTGCCAGCAGTTTACAGGGGTACGAGCAGTACTTC
>16|TRBV4-1|TRBD2|TRBJ2-5|.
CASSPGLAGGFETQYF
TGCGCCAGCAGCCCAGGACTAGCGGGGGGTTTTGAGACCCAGTACTTC
>16|TRBV5-1|.|TRBJ1-2|.
CASKTGVDSPNYGYTF
TGCGCCAGCAAAACTGGGGTGGACAGCCCTAACTATGGCTACACCTTC
>14|TRBV19|.|TRBJ1-1|.
CASSIRVPNTEAFF
TGTGCCAGTAGTATCCGGGTTCCAAACACTGAAGCTTTCTTT
>13|TRBV28|.|TRBJ1-3|.
CASEGPGASTIYF
TGTGCCAGCGAAGGGCCAGGGGCGAGCACCATATATTTT
>14|TRBV25-1|TRBD1|TRBJ2-3|.
CASADRAGTDTQYF
TGTGCCAGCGCCGACAGGGCGGGCACAGATACGCAGTATTTT
>14|TRBV20-1|.|TRBJ1-2|.
CSASGTGGNYGYTF
TGCAGTGCTAGTGGAACAGGAGGGAACTATGGCTACACCTTC
>13|TRBV10-2|.|TRBJ1-2|.
CASSPGQNYGYTF
TGCGCCAGCAGTCCCGGACAGAACTATGGCTACACCTTC
>15|TRBV10-2|TRBD2|TRBJ2-2|.
CASSVASGGSGELFF
TGCGCCAGCAGTGTCGCTAGCGGGGGGTCCGGGGAGCTGTTTTTT
>14|TRBV6-1|.|TRBJ2-5|.
CASSEMQGRETQYF
TGTGCCAGCAGTGAAATGCAGGGGCGGGAGACCCAGTACTTC
>15|TRBV14|.|TRBJ1-1|.
CASSYRTSMNTEAFF
TGTGCCAGCAGCTATAGAACGAGCATGAACACTGAAGCTTTCTTT
>14|TRBV6-5|TRBD1|TRBJ1-4|.
CASTSGDRDEKLFF
TGTGCCAGCACCTCCGGGGACAGGGATGAAAAACTGTTTTTT
>14|TRBV6-1|.|TRBJ2-5|.
CASSESASVGHKYF
TGTGCCAGCAGTGAATCGGCGTCAGTGGGGCACAAGTACTTC
>11|TRBV24-1|TRBD1|TRBJ2-3|.
CATGGADTQYF
TGTGCCACAGGGGGCGCAGATACGCAGTATTTT
>15|TRBV5-1|TRBD1|TRBJ2-7|.
CASSAGGTGTYEQYF
TGCGCCAGCAGCGCCGGAGGGACAGGTACCTACGAGCAGTACTTC
>15|TRBV10-3|TRBD2|TRBJ2-1|.
CAISTGTSGGNEQFF
TGTGCCATCAGCACCGGGACTAGCGGGGGGAATGAGCAGTTCTTC
>16|TRBV10-3|TRBD2|TRBJ2-5|.
CAISEEGGGVKETQYF
TGTGCCATCAGTGAGGAGGGCGGGGGGGTTAAAGAGACCCAGTACTTC
>16|TRBV9|TRBD2|TRBJ2-1|.
CASSSRLAGGYNEQFF
TGTGCCAGCAGCTCCCGACTGGCGGGGGGTTACAATGAGCAGTTCTTC
>15|TRBV15|TRBD1|TRBJ2-2|once
CATSTRTGNTGELFF
TGTGCCACCAGCACCCGGACAGGGAACACCGGGGAGCTGTTTTTT
>17|TRBV10-2|TRBD1|TRBJ2-6|.
CASSSTDRASGANVLTF
TGCGCCAGCAGCTCCACTGACAGGGCATCTGGGGCCAACGTCCTGACTTTC
>14|TRBV7-8|.|TRBJ2-1|.
CASSLEWGDNEQFF
TGTGCCAGCAGCTTAGAATGGGGGGACAATGAGCAGTTCTTC
>12|TRBV11-2|.|TRBJ1-1|once
CASSWGGATTFF
TGTGCCAGCAGCTGGGGCGGGGCCACGACTTTCTTT
>17|TRBV28|.|TRBJ1-4|once
CASRPQGLTATNEKLFF
TGTGCCAGCAGACCACAGGGCCTAACTGCAACTAATGAAAAACTGTTTTTT
>14|TRBV6-5|.|TRBJ1-5|.
CASSYYVGDQPQHF
TGTGCCAGCAGTTATTACGTCGGAGATCAGCCCCAGCATTTT
>12|TRBV30|.|TRBJ1-6|.
CAWSLYNSPLHF
TGTGCCTGGAGTCTGTATAATTCACCCCTCCACTTT
>13|TRBV12-3/TRBV12-4|.|TRBJ1-1|.
CASSATGIDEAFF
TGTGCCAGCAGTGCCACAGGGATAGATGAAGCTTTCTTT
>11|TRBV6-5|.|TRBJ1-4|.
CASSYGEKLFF
TGTGCCAGCAGTTACGGCGAAAAACTGTTTTTT
>14|TRBV7-2|.|TRBJ2-7|.
CASSLEVAPYEQYF
TGTGCCAGCAGCTTAGAGGTAGCCCCCTACGAGCAGTACTTC
>14|TRBV28|TRBD1|TRBJ2-7|.
CASSLPTGPYEQYF
TGTGCCAGCAGTCTCCCGACAGGGCCCTACGAGCAGTACTTC
>13|TRBV30|.|TRBJ1-5|.
CAWSREVDQPQHF
TGTGCCTGGAGTAGAGAGGTAGATCAGCCCCAGCATTTT
>16|TRBV6-5|.|TRBJ1-4|.
CASSYSSWEGNEKLFF
TGTGCCAGCAGTTACTCGTCTTGGGAGGGTAATGAAAAACTGTTTTTT
>15|TRBV2|TRBD1|TRBJ1-5|.
CASSVGDRSNQPQHF
TGTGCCAGCAGTGTTGGGGACAGGAGCAATCAGCCCCAGCATTTT
>14|TRBV24-1|.|TRBJ2-3|.
CATSLSGGTDTQYF
TGTGCCACCAGCCTTTCGGGAGGCACAGATACGCAGTATTTT
>15|TRBV6-2/TRBV6-3|TRBD1|TRBJ1-5|.
CASSPGTGSNQPQHF
TGTGCCAGCAGCCCAGGGACAGGTAGCAATCAGCCCCAGCATTTT
>13|TRBV5-1|TRBD2|TRBJ2-1|.
CASSPSGGFEQFF
TGCGCCAGCAGTCCTAGCGGGGGGTTTGAGCAGTTCTTC
>13|TRBV6-5|.|TRBJ2-5|.
CASSFPGMETQYF
TGTGCCAGCAGTTTCCCCGGGATGGAGACCCAGTACTTC
>12|TRBV10-2|.|TRBJ1-2|.
CASSAGNYGYTF
TGCGCCAGCAGTGCGGGTAACTATGGCTACACCTTC
>15|TRBV5-1|TRBD1|TRBJ2-3|.
CATRDRGREKDTQYF
TGCGCCACCCGGGACAGGGGGCGCGAGAAGGATACGCAGTATTTT
>13|TRBV24-1|.|TRBJ2-5|.
CATSDGAGETQYF
TGTGCCACCAGTGATGGGGCGGGGGAGACCCAGTACTTC
>14|TRBV6-1|.|TRBJ2-7|.
CASSEVQGNHEQYF
TGTGCCAGCAGTGAAGTACAGGGAAACCACGAGCAGTACTTC
>15|TRBV28|.|TRBJ1-1|.
CASSLVGGRGTEAFF
TGTGCCAGCAGTTTAGTCGGGGGGCGAGGCACTGAAGCTTTCTTT
>13|TRBV3-1/TRBV3-2|TRBD1|TRBJ2-5|.
CASRGQGQETQYF
TGTGCCAGCAGAGGACAGGGGCAGGAGACCCAGTACTTC
>15|TRBV28|.|TRBJ2-3|once
CASSGTTPSTDTQYF
TGTGCCAGCAGCGGGACAACTCCAAGCACAGATACGCAGTATTTT